This T cell receptor (beta chain) was identified in a study of cytomegalovirus exposure and HLA in healthy donors. CDR1 GTSNPN and CDR2 SVGIG come from the germline V gene (reference sequence). V lost 3 bases to trimming and J lost 0 bases; unmatched junction nucleotides: 8. The CDR3 runs to 16 residues. Study results and limitations: Most likely, a cluster of highly shared sequence variants arose as a sequencing artifact.

In its sample, this clone was seen once. As yet, its antigen is unknown. PCR was performed using 60 Vbeta and 13 Jbeta primers. The method was immunoSEQ multiplex PCR; TCRdb's version includes in-frame clones alone and lacks a portion of them. The profile covers 150,000 to 180,000 clones, with over 75% appearing a single time and 5.6% taken by the ten largest. This clonotype originated in a woman aged 40 to 50 in good health and CMV-seropositive. The chain couples TRBV30 to TRBJ1-5; TRBD1 matches at 7 bases. Sequencing was done on a sample of PBMCs. For the CDR3, the DNA is TGTGCCTGGAGGGAAACAGGGGAAGGTAGCAATCAGCCCCAGCATTTT. It specifies CAWRETGEGSNQPQHF. Supplemented by reference TRBV30 and TRBJ1-5, the full variable domain reads SQTIHQWPATLVQPVGSPLSLECTVEGTSNPNLYWYRQAAGRGLQLLFYSVGIGQISSEVPQNLSASRPQDRQFILSSKKLLLSDSGFYLCAWRETGEGSNQPQHFGDGTRLSIL.